Below, 20 T cell receptor beta chains from the same sample are listed, as sequenced in a study of cytomegalovirus exposure and HLA in healthy donors. A multiplex PCR was run with 60 Vbeta primers and 13 Jbeta primers. TCRdb's table, derived via immunoSEQ multiplex PCR, lists solely in-frame clones and lacks some. The table records roughly 100,000 clones, around 80% of them present only once. The specimen sequenced was PBMCs. These receptors all come from a woman in her forties or fifties in good health and CMV-seropositive.

This clone appeared a few times. This chain uses TRBV6-6 with TRBJ1-2; maybe TRBD1 (6 bases). This CDR3 region has 15 residues. Trimming left V 4 bases short and J 2 bases short, with 14 bases between. Germline V gene data show CDR1 as MNHNY and CDR2 as SVGAGI (reference sequence). CDR3 DNA sequence: TGTGCCAGCAGTTTGCCCGGGACAAACAACTATGGCTACACCTTC. Amino acid sequence: CASSLPGTNNYGYTF.

The chain recombines TRBV5-1 with TRBJ2-2; TRBD1 might be the D (6 bases). This CDR3 is 14 amino acids long. V was clipped by 2 bases and J by 3 bases, with 8 bases between them. Germline V gene data show CDR1 as SGHRS and CDR2 as YFSETQ. CDR3 DNA sequence: TGCGCCAGCAGCTTACAGGGATACACCGGGGAGCTGTTTTTT. Protein product: CASSLQGYTGELFF.

Only a few counts were recorded for this clone. The chain combines TRBV6-1 with TRBJ1-1, with 9 positions matching TRBD1. After removal of 6 bases from V and 9 bases from J, the junction contained 5 bases not matched to a gene. The CDR3 has 12 amino acids. CDR1 is MNHNS, CDR2 SASEGT, per germline. This chain's CDR3 is CASSLQGAKAFF. The CDR3 region has the DNA TGTGCCAGCAGCTTACAGGGGGCTAAAGCTTTCTTT.

The chain carries TRBV7-9 and TRBJ2-7; 7 nucleotides match TRBD1. In germline, CDR1 is SEHNR, CDR2 FQNEAQ (reference sequence). The CDR3 sequence is 15 residues long. Unmatched junction bases numbered 8, after V lost 4 bases and J lost 2 bases. The CDR3 coding sequence is TGTGCCAGCAGCTATCCGGGACAGCTCACCTACGAGCAGTACTTC. It specifies CASSYPGQLTYEQYF.

The chain recombines TRBV7-9 with TRBJ2-1; 8 bases align to TRBD2. The length of the CDR3 is 16 residues. Unmatched junction bases numbered 10, after V lost 5 bases and J lost 4 bases. Germline CDR1 is SEHNR and CDR2 is FQNEAQ (reference sequence). This CDR3 is CASSTRAGALYNEQFF. For the CDR3, the DNA is TGTGCCAGCAGCACCAGAGCGGGGGCCCTATACAATGAGCAGTTCTTC.

This clone was seen a handful of times. This chain joins TRBV27 and TRBJ1-5; D is possibly TRBD1 (6 bases). Germline V gene data show CDR1 as MNHEY and CDR2 as SMNVEV (reference sequence). The CDR3 consists of 16 residues. Trimming cost V 1 base and J 2 bases, with 12 bases left between them. CDR3: CASSLYHREGNQPQHF. The CDR3 DNA sequence: TGTGCCAGCAGTTTATACCACAGGGAAGGCAATCAGCCCCAGCATTTT.

V usage is TRBV28 and J usage is TRBJ1-4; possible D gene TRBD1, 5 bases. V shed 6 bases and J shed 4 bases, with 12 bases lying between them. Germline assignment: CDR1 MDHEN and CDR2 SYDVKM. CDR3 length equals 14 residues. The CDR3 loop reads CASRPGLSNEKLFF. The CDR3 DNA reads TGTGCCAGCAGGCCGGGACTGAGTAATGAAAAACTGTTTTTT. The whole variable domain, remainder taken from reference TRBV28 and TRBJ1-4, is DVKVTQSSRYLVKRTGEKVFLECVQDMDHENMFWYRQDPGLGLRLIYFSYDVKMKEKGDIPEGYSVSREKKERFSLILESASTNQTSMYLCASRPGLSNEKLFFGSGTQLSVL.

V usage is TRBV5-1 and J usage is TRBJ2-3, with 9 bases identical to TRBD2. The CDR3 totals 15 residues. Trimming took 2 bases from V and 5 from J; bases not matched to a gene: 6. Looked up from germline, CDR1 is SGHRS and CDR2 is YFSETQ. The CDR3 coding sequence is TGCGCCAGCAGCTTTAGTAGCGGGGGAGGAGATACGCAGTATTTT. It specifies CASSFSSGGGDTQYF.

The rearrangement uses TRBV9 and TRBJ2-2; possible D gene TRBD1, 6 bases. The ends were cut back, 2 bases at V and 2 bases at J, with 13 bases in the middle. Germline CDR1 and CDR2: SGDLS and YYNGEE. The CDR3 covers 16 residues. Here the CDR3 reads CASSVSRGLNTGELFF. For the CDR3, the DNA is TGTGCCAGCAGCGTCTCCAGGGGCTTAAACACCGGGGAGCTGTTTTTT.

The rearrangement links TRBV29-1 to TRBJ2-1, with TRBD1 identical over 12 bases. CDR3 length: 14 residues. CDR1 is SQVTM and CDR2 is ANQGSEA in the germline V gene. J was trimmed by 4 bases and V by 6 bases; bases with no gene match: 4. The CDR3 here is CSVRGQGAYNEQFF. For the CDR3, the DNA is TGCAGCGTAAGGGGACAGGGGGCATACAATGAGCAGTTCTTC.

The rearrangement joins TRBV7-9 to TRBJ1-4; possible D gene TRBD1, 5 bases. There are 11 residues in the CDR3. Germline V gives CDR1 SEHNR, CDR2 FQNEAQ (reference sequence). V was clipped by 8 bases and J by 8 bases, with 9 bases between them. The chain's CDR3 is CASAGGEKLFF. The CDR3 bases are TGTGCCAGCGCGGGGGGAGAAAAACTGTTTTTT.

This clone has only a few counts. The chain combines TRBV6-5 with TRBJ1-5; TRBD1 might be the D (5 bases). Trimming pared 5 bases from V and 3 bases from J, leaving 14 bases between. The CDR3 has 15 amino acids. Germline-derived CDR1 and CDR2 are MNHEY and SVGAGI. CDR3 bases: TGTGCCAGCAGTACGGGGGAGAATAACAATCAGCCCCAGCATTTT. It specifies CASSTGENNNQPQHF.

The V and J genes are TRBV19 and TRBJ1-2; D perhaps matches TRBD1 (5 bases). The CDR3 has 14 residues. Trimming left V 8 bases short and J 8 bases short, with 21 bases between. Germline V gene data show CDR1 as LNHDA and CDR2 as SQIVND (reference sequence). Here the CDR3 DNA reads TGTGCCAGTGTAGGGCCTCGGACACGCGAGGGCTACACCTTC. Protein: CASVGPRTREGYTF.

The chain couples TRBV7-3 to TRBJ2-5; the match to TRBD1 covers 8 bases. Per germline, CDR1 SGHTA and CDR2 FQGTGA. This CDR3 spans 17 amino acids. The V segment lost 2 bases and the J segment 0 bases; nucleotides outside the gene matches: 8. The CDR3 DNA sequence: TGTGCCAGCAGCTTAGGTTCAGGGGGCCTGTACCAAGAGACCCAGTACTTC. Protein product: CASSLGSGGLYQETQYF. Looking up the rest from reference TRBV7-3 and TRBJ2-5 gives the full variable domain: GAGVSQTPSNKVTEKGKYVELRCDPISGHTALYWYRQSLGQGPEFLIYFQGTGAADDSGLPNDRFFAVRPEGSVSTLKIQRTERGDSAVYLCASSLGSGGLYQETQYFGPGTRLLVL.

V usage is TRBV7-2 and J usage is TRBJ2-1; D is perhaps TRBD1 (5 bases). The CDR3 runs to 14 residues. V was trimmed by 5 bases and J by 4 bases, leaving 12 bases between them. Looked up from germline, CDR1 is SGHTA and CDR2 is FQGNSA. CDR3 nucleotide sequence: TGTGCCAGCAGCATAACCACAGGTTACAATGAGCAGTTCTTC. This sequence encodes CASSITTGYNEQFF.

V gene TRBV7-9 combines with J gene TRBJ1-2; D remains ambiguous. Germline CDR1 reads SEHNR; CDR2 reads FQNEAQ (reference sequence). This CDR3 is built from 14 residues. Between the trimmed V and J ends, which lost 5 bases and 2 bases, there was a span of 12 bases. The DNA of the CDR3 is TGTGCCAGCAGCGCGGTGGGAGGGAACTATGGCTACACCTTC. It encodes CASSAVGGNYGYTF.

This sequence joins TRBV7-8 and TRBJ2-7; 9 bases are a match to TRBD1. CDR1 is SGHVS, CDR2 FQNEAQ, per germline. This CDR3 region has 15 residues. V shed 0 bases and J 2 bases; nucleotides not matched to a gene: 2. CDR3 nucleotide sequence: TGTGCCAGCAGCTTAGCCGGGACAGGGCCCTACGAGCAGTACTTC. It yields the protein CASSLAGTGPYEQYF.

The chain employs TRBV6-1 and TRBJ1-1, with 9 bases lining up with TRBD1. The CDR3 consists of 17 residues. Germline V gives CDR1 MNHNS, CDR2 SASEGT. Germline trimming cut 0 bases from V and 1 base from J; bases unmatched to any gene: 6. This CDR3 reads CASSEAGTGWGNTEAFF. Here the CDR3 DNA reads TGTGCCAGCAGTGAAGCGGGGACAGGGTGGGGGAACACTGAAGCTTTCTTT.

This clone was observed a single time. The rearrangement links TRBV7-2 to TRBJ2-7, with TRBD1 as a possible D gene (6 bases). The CDR3 has 13 residues. CDR1 and CDR2 from the germline V gene are SGHTA and FQGNSA. Trimming took 4 bases from V and 4 from J, leaving 11 bases between them. CDR3 sequence (DNA): TGTGCCAGCAGCTCCCGGACAGTTTACGAGCAGTACTTC. Protein product: CASSSRTVYEQYF.

This chain uses TRBV2 with TRBJ2-1, with 8 nucleotides matching TRBD1. Losses at the gene ends were 4 bases for V and 6 bases for J; bases not matched to a gene: 17. The V gene's germline CDR1 is SNHLY and CDR2 FYNNEI. The CDR3 extends over 18 amino acids. The CDR3 region has the DNA TGTGCCAGCAGTGTAAATGTCAGGGGGCTCTCCCACGGCAATGAGCAGTTCTTC. This gives the protein CASSVNVRGLSHGNEQFF.